This T cell receptor beta chain stems from a study of blood T cell repertoires in COVID-19. Turning to the study itself: COVID-19 samples, acute and convalescent, were from the United States, Italy and Spain. The cDNA or gDNA used as material had been derived from T cells, B-cell-depleted T cells, or PBMCs.

V was clipped by 6 bases and J by 5 bases; unmatched bases: 3. Germline-derived CDR1 and CDR2 are DFQATT and SNEGSKA (reference sequence). This CDR3 has 11 amino acids. In the authors' methods: By means of reference gene primer amplification, nucleated cell counts were estimated. Here immunoSEQ multiplex PCR was the method, and the copy in TCRdb shows in-frame clones only, minus some. The V and J calls and clone size are taken from that table; D and trimming were inferred from the DNA. Here the sample spans approximately 77,000 clones, 70% to 90% being singletons. This receptor was taken from a man aged 25-40 years with acute or convalescent COVID-19. The source material was peripheral blood. The rearrangement links TRBV20-1 to TRBJ1-1; 7 bases agree with TRBD1. Here the CDR3 DNA reads TGCAGTGCCCAGGGGGTTACTGAAGCTTTCTTT. Translation gives CSAQGVTEAFF.